These 10 T cell receptor beta chains were all obtained from the same sample, sequenced in a study of T cells in localized non-small cell lung cancer. The table came from immunoSEQ multiplex PCR; TCRdb's copy has only in-frame clones and leaves some out. This sample has 65,000 to 80,000 clones, with about four fifths found just once. The specimen comprised peripheral blood, sampled before any cancer treatment. The receptors stem from a female donor older than 55 with stage I lung adenocarcinoma.

The chain employs TRBV11-2 and TRBJ2-5; D is uncertain. The germline V gene has CDR1 SGHAT and CDR2 FQNNGV. The V end lost 3 bases, the J end lost 1 base, and 9 bases lay between the germline ends. The CDR3 length is 14 residues. The DNA of the CDR3 is TGTGCCAGCAGCTTTGGGCGGCTCCAAGAGACCCAGTACTTC. Protein product: CASSFGRLQETQYF.

This chain connects TRBV19 to TRBJ1-6, with D possibly being TRBD1 (6 bases). The CDR3 runs 15 residues. CDR1 and CDR2 (germline): LNHDA, SQIVND (reference sequence). Trimming removed 3 bases from V and 9 bases from J, with 15 bases in between. The CDR3 DNA sequence: TGTGCCAGTAGTATCAACCAGGGGATAGGTTCACCCCTCCACTTT. Its protein is CASSINQGIGSPLHF.

This chain links TRBV5-4 with TRBJ2-7; tentative D call: TRBD2 (5 bases). The V gene lost 4 bases and the J gene lost 8 bases, with 19 bases spanning the gap. This CDR3 region has 14 residues. Per germline, CDR1 SGHNT and CDR2 YYREEE (reference sequence). CDR3 loop: CASSPSGLGEKQYF. DNA for the CDR3: TGTGCCAGCAGCCCGAGCGGCCTCGGGGAAAAGCAGTACTTC.

This clone has ten or more counts. The chain links TRBV5-6 to TRBJ1-1; 10 bases fit TRBD1. Germline trimming cut 4 bases from V and 0 bases from J; bases unmatched to any gene: 6. The CDR3 runs 16 residues. Germline CDR1 SGHDT, CDR2 YYEEEE. The CDR3 region has the DNA TGTGCCAGCAGCCCCGGGACAGGGGATTTGAACACTGAAGCTTTCTTT. Its translation is CASSPGTGDLNTEAFF.

This clone was seen just once. V gene TRBV9 combines with J gene TRBJ1-1, with 9 positions matching TRBD1. The CDR3 runs 16 residues. CDR1 SGDLS and CDR2 YYNGEE come from the germline V gene. The V and J ends lost 4 bases and 3 bases, in that order; junction bases with no gene match: 10. The CDR3 loop is CASSSGTGFGDTEAFF. The CDR3 DNA reads as TGTGCCAGCAGCTCCGGGACAGGGTTTGGCGACACTGAAGCTTTCTTT.

The chain joins TRBV5-6 to TRBJ2-1, with D perhaps matching TRBD2 (5 bases). Germline V lookup: CDR1 SGHDT, CDR2 YYEEEE. V was pared by 0 bases and J by 0 bases, with 19 bases between. This CDR3 is built from 19 residues. CDR3 in amino acids: CASSLAPGSLPLSYNEQFF. CDR3 coding DNA: TGTGCCAGCAGCTTGGCCCCGGGGTCGCTGCCACTCTCCTACAATGAGCAGTTCTTC.

This chain uses TRBV29-1 with TRBJ1-2; TRBD1 is a possible D gene (6 bases). Germline loops: CDR1 SQVTM, CDR2 ANQGSEA. There are 13 residues in the CDR3. Trimming took 3 bases from V and 4 from J, leaving 12 bases between them. This CDR3 reads CSVDNGQTYGYTF. DNA for the CDR3: TGCAGCGTTGACAACGGACAGACCTATGGCTACACCTTC.

The chain uses TRBV11-2 and TRBJ2-1, with D unclear. There are 16 residues in the CDR3. Trimming left V 0 bases short and J 0 bases short, with 9 bases between. Germline CDR1 reads SGHAT; CDR2 reads FQNNGV. This CDR3 reads CASSLDSGYSYNEQFF. In DNA, the CDR3 is TGTGCCAGCAGCTTAGATAGTGGATACTCCTACAATGAGCAGTTCTTC.

This chain connects TRBV28 to TRBJ2-3, with a tentative D call TRBD1 (5 bases). CDR1 MDHEN and CDR2 SYDVKM come from the germline V gene. This CDR3 has 15 residues. Trimming stripped 2 bases from V and 1 base from J, with 10 bases between. CDR3 coding DNA: TGTGCCAGCAGTTTAGGGGCGAAAGGCACAGATACGCAGTATTTT. Translated: CASSLGAKGTDTQYF.

This sequence joins TRBV10-3 and TRBJ1-2; 9 nucleotides match TRBD1. Germline V gene lookup returns CDR1 ENHRY and CDR2 SYGVKD. The CDR3 loop spans 16 amino acids. After removal of 0 bases from V and 1 base from J, the junction contained 3 bases not matched to a gene. For the CDR3, the DNA is TGTGCCATCAGTGAGTCGGGACAGGGTATTAACTATGGCTACACCTTC. Translated, it gives CAISESGQGINYGYTF.